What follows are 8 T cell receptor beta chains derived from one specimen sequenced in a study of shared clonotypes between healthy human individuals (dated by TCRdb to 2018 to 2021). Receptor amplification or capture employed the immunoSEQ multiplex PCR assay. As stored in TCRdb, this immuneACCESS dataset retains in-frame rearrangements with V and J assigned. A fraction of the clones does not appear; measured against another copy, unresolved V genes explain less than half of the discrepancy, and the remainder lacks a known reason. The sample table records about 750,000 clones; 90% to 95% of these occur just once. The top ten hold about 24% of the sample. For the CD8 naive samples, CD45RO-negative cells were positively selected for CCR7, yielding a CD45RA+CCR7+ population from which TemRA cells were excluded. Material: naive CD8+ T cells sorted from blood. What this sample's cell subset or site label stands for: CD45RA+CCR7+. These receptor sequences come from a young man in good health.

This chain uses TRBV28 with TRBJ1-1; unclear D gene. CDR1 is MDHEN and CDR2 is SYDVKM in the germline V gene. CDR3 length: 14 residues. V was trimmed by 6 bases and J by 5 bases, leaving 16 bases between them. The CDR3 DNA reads TGTGCCAGCAGCCTGTTAAGGCCGGGGACTGAAGCTTTCTTT. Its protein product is CASSLLRPGTEAFF.

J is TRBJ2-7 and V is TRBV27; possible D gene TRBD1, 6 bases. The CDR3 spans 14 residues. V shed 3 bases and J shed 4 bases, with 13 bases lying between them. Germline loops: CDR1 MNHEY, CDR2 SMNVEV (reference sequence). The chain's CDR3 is CASSFAGVEYEQYF. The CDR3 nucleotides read TGTGCCAGCAGTTTCGCAGGGGTTGAGTACGAGCAGTACTTC.

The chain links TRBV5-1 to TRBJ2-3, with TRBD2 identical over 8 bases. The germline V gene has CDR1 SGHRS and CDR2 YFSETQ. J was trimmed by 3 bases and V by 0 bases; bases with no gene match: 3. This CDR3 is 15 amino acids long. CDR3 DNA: TGCGCCAGCAGCTTGGCCACTAGCGGAACAGATACGCAGTATTTT. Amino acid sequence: CASSLATSGTDTQYF.

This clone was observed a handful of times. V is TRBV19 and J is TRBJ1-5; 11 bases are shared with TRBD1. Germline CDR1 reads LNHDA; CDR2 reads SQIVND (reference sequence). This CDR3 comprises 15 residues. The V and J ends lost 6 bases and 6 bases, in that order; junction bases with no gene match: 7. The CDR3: CASSPGTGGFQPQHF. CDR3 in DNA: TGTGCCAGTAGCCCCGGGACAGGGGGTTTTCAGCCCCAGCATTTT.

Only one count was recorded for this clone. Here the CDR3 reads CASSLRTTYEQYF. CDR3 DNA: TGTGCCAGCAGCTTAAGGACTACCTACGAGCAGTACTTC. The chain recombines TRBV7-6 with TRBJ2-7, with a weak D call TRBD2 (6 bases). CDR3 length: 13 residues. Per germline, CDR1 SGHVS and CDR2 FNYEAQ. Trimming shortened V by 2 bases and J by 2 bases, and 7 bases separated the two germline ends.

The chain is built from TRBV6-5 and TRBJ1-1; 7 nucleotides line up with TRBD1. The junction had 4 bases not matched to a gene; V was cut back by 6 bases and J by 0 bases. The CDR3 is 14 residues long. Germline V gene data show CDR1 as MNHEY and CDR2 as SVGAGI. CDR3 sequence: CASRPGGLNTEAFF. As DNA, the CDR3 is TGTGCCAGCAGGCCAGGGGGTTTGAACACTGAAGCTTTCTTT.

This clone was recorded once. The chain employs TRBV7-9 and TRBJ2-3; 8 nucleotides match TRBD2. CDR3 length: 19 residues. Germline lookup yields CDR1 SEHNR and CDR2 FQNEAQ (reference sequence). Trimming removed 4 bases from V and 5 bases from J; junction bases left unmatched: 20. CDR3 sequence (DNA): TGTGCCAGCAGCTGGCCGAGGGATCTCGCGCGGGAGGCGGTAGATACGCAGTATTTT. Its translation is CASSWPRDLAREAVDTQYF.

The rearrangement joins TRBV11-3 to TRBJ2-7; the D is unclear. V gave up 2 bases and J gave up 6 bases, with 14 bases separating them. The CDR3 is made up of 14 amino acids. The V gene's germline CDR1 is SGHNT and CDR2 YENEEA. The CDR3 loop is CASSLSTTFGEQYF. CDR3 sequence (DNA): TGTGCCAGCAGCTTAAGCACGACGTTTGGCGAGCAGTACTTC.